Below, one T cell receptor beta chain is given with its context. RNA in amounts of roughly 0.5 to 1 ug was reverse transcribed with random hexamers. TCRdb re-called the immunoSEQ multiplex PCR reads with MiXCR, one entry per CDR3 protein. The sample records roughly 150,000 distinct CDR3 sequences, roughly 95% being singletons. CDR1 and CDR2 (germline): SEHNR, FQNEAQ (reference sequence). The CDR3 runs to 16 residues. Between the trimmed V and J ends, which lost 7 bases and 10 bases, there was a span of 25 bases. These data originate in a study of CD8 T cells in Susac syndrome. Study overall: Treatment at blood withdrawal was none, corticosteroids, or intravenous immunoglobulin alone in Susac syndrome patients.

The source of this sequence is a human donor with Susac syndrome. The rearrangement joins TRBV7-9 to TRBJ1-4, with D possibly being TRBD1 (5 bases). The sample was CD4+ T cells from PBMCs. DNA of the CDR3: TGTGCCAGCACCCCCATGGGAGTGGGGGGGATTGGAAAACTGTTTTTT. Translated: CASTPMGVGGIGKLFF.